This TCR beta chain was documented in a study of shared clonotypes between healthy human individuals. This CDR3 has 14 amino acids. CDR1 and CDR2 from the germline V gene are SEHNR and FQNEAQ (reference sequence). The V and J ends lost 1 base and 6 bases, in that order; junction bases with no gene match: 5. TCRdb's copy holds only in-frame clones and misses some; the assay was immunoSEQ multiplex PCR. The table has 400,000 to 500,000 clones, 70% to 80% seen once; the top ten hold 10% to 15%. This clonotype was sampled from a middle-aged woman in good health. Some clones in this sample may be carry-over from other donors' samples. V gene TRBV7-9 combines with J gene TRBJ2-7, with 8 bases matching TRBD2. The sequenced sample was PBMCs. CDR3 nucleotides: TGTGCCAGCAGCTTAGGCGGGACTAGGCGCGAGCAGTACTTC. Encoded protein: CASSLGGTRREQYF.